This T cell receptor (beta chain) was profiled in a study of blood T cell repertoires in COVID-19. Across the whole study: PBMCs, B-cell-depleted T cells, or T cells provided the cDNA or gDNA that made up the material.

The J segment lost 3 bases and the V segment lost 4 bases, leaving 10 bases of the junction unmatched. Germline loops: CDR1 LNHDA, CDR2 SQIVND (reference sequence). The CDR3 consists of 17 residues. Clones were sequenced by immunoSEQ multiplex PCR, and TCRdb holds only the in-frame ones, with some missing. The sample holds 25,000 to 30,000 clones, around 90% seen once. The material sequenced was peripheral blood. V gene TRBV19 combines with J gene TRBJ2-2, with 8 bases fitting TRBD2. The sequence came from a woman aged 55-70 years with active COVID-19. This CDR3 is CASSTRGGLLDTGELFF. In DNA, the CDR3 is TGTGCCAGTAGTACCCGGGGGGGGCTATTGGACACCGGGGAGCTGTTTTTT.